This T cell receptor beta chain was recorded in a study of shared clonotypes between healthy human individuals. Assay used: immunoSEQ multiplex PCR; TCRdb lists only in-frame clones, some missing. There are approximately 590,000 clones in the sample; about 95% occur only once, and 0.085% to 0.11% lies in the top ten. This CDR3 has 15 amino acids. Trimming left V 6 bases short and J 1 base short, with 14 bases between. Looked up from germline, CDR1 is SEHNR and CDR2 is FQNEAQ (reference sequence). It was CD45RO-negative cells, positively selected for CCR7, that made up naive CD8 cells, with terminally differentiated effector memory CD45RA+ cells excluded.

The sample comprised naive CD8+ T cells sorted from blood. The sequence came from a woman aged 25 to 45 in good health. The rearrangement joins TRBV7-9 to TRBJ2-3, with D tentatively TRBD2 (6 bases). The CDR3 protein is CASSSGTRGTDTQYF. As DNA, the CDR3 is TGTGCCAGCAGTTCCGGGACTCGGGGCACAGATACGCAGTATTTT. The whole variable domain, remainder taken from reference TRBV7-9 and TRBJ2-3, is DTGVSQNPRHKITKRGQNVTFRCDPISEHNRLYWYRQTLGQGPEFLTYFQNEAQLEKSRLLSDRFSAERPKGSFSTLEIQRTEQGDSAMYLCASSSGTRGTDTQYFGPGTRLTVL.